A selection of T cell receptor beta chains follows, all from one sample in a study of blood T cell repertoires in COVID-19. The assay was immunoSEQ multiplex PCR, and TCRdb's table has in-frame clones only and misses some. The sample holds about 130,000 clones, around 83% seen once. Specimen: peripheral blood. The receptors stem from a human donor in a cohort sampled during active COVID-19. Each CDR3 is given with its conserved first and last residue.

v_call cdr3_aa
TRBV15 CATSRVDRGGYGYTF
TRBV10-3 CAISDGVTGAHTDTQYF
TRBV5-1 CASSPGSGGRDTDTQYF
TRBV4-3 CASSQDGTGGSNTEAFF
TRBV7-8 CASSDTTGFDTEAFF
TRBV18 CASSSTGIDGYTF
TRBV11-2 CASSLEAVTDTQYF
TRBV21-1 CASSKSIGSGYNEQFF
TRBV6-2/TRBV6-3 CASSYERNYGYTF
TRBV3-1/TRBV3-2 CASSPIAGVRDTQYF
TRBV3-1/TRBV3-2 CASSQDFRDSPLHF
TRBV4-3 CASSQFPGETQYF
TRBV4-1 CASSQDTASGLLDTQYF
TRBV19 CASSGTARGPLHF
TRBV11-2 CASSAEDRGPGYTF
TRBV11-3 CASSLGDRGSRGTDTQYF
TRBV2 CASSVLGSGELFF
TRBV7-9 CASSLAEGQGVTFF
TRBV5-6 CASSSDFTQYF
TRBV5-1 CASSTDGSYEQYF
TRBV19 CASSTRQGATYEQYF
TRBV15 CATSRVQGHRPQHF
TRBV19 CASRTGGYNEQFF
TRBV19 CASSKSGSSTDTQYF
TRBV2 CASRPDRKNTEAFF
TRBV27 CASRVDRGHTYEQYF
TRBV20-1 CSAVGGYTF
TRBV3-1/TRBV3-2 CASSQQGYGYTF
TRBV11-2 CASSLPSGQETQYF
TRBV6-6 CASSIAGDQPQHF
TRBV5-1 CASSQWAGGTEAFF
TRBV15 CATSRGTGGETQYF
TRBV27 CASSLTGQGGNTIYF
TRBV3-1/TRBV3-2 CASSRVRGQTMNTEAFF
TRBV15 CATSPDSRETQYF
TRBV10-3 CAISVGGNTEAFF
TRBV15 CATSRAPGDTEAFF
TRBV19 CASSIGGSLAKNIQYF
TRBV5-4 CASRLPLDNSPLHF
TRBV5-1 CASRTAVQRFNSPLHF
TRBV6-1 CASSAAGGTVSYEQYF
TRBV2 CASRAGQGALNTEAFF
TRBV4-3 CASSQDGQGNEQFF
TRBV7-9 CASRTGRDFFDTEAFF
TRBV7-2 CASREIAGTNEQFF
TRBV7-9 CASSLRTANYGYTF
TRBV6-6 CASSPPGQGYGYTF
TRBV6-5 CASAFRGNGYTF
TRBV2 CASSTEWTDNQPQHF